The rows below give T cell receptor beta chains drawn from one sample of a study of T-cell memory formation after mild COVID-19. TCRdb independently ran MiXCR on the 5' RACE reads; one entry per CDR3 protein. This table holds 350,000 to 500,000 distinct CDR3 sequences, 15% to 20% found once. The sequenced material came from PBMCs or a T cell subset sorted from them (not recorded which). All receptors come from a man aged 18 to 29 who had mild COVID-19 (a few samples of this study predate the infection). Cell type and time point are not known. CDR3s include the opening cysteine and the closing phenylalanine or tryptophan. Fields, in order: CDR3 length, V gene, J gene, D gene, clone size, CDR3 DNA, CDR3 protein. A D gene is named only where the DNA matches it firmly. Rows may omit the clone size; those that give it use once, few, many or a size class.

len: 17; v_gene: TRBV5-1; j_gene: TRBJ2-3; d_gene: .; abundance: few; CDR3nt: TGCGCCAGCAGCTTGAATGGACAAGTACCAGCCACAGATACGCAGTATTTT; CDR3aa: CASSLNGQVPATDTQYF
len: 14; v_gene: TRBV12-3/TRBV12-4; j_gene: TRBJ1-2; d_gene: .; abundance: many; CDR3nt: TGTGCCAGCAGTTTAGCGCATGTCCCGGATGGCTACACCTTC; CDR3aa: CASSLAHVPDGYTF
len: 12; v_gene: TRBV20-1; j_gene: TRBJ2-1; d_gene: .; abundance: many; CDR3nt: TGCAGTGCTAGAGACTGGGGTGATGAGCAGTTCTTC; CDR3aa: CSARDWGDEQFF
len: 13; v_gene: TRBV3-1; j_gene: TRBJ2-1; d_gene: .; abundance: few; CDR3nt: TGTGCCAGCAGCCAACGTCTAGCATACGAGCAGTTCTTC; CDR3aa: CASSQRLAYEQFF
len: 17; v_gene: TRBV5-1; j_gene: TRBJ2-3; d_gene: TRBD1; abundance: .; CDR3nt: TGCGCCAGCAGCGCGTGGGACAGGAGATGGTCCACAGATACGCAGTATTTT; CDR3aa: CASSAWDRRWSTDTQYF
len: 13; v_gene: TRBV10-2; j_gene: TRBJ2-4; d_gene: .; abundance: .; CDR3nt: TGCGCCAGCAGTGGAGGGATGGGAAACATTCAGTACTTC; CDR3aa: CASSGGMGNIQYF
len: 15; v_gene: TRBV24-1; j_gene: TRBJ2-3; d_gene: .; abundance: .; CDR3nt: TGTGCCACCAGTGATTCCCCCGGAAGATCCGATACGCAGTATTTT; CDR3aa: CATSDSPGRSDTQYF
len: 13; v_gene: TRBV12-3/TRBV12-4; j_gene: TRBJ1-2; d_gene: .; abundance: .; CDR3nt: TGTGCCAGCAGTTTTGGGTTTGGAAGGGGCTACACCTTC; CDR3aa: CASSFGFGRGYTF
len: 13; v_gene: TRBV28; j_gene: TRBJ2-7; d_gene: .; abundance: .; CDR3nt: TGTGCCAGCACCGGAGGTTGGGGGCACGAGCAGTACTTC; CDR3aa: CASTGGWGHEQYF
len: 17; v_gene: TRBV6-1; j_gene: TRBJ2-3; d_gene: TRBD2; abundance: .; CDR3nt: TGTGCCAGCAGTGAAATGGCGGCTAGCGGGGGGGCAGATACGCAGTATTTT; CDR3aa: CASSEMAASGGADTQYF
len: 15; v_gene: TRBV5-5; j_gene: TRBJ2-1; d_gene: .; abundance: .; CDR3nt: TGTGCCAGCAGCTTAGGGCGGGACTCCTACAATGAGCAGTTCTTC; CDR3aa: CASSLGRDSYNEQFF
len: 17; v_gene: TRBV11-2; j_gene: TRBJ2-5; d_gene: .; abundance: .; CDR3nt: TGTGCCAGCAGCTCCCGGTCGGGACTGCCCTCCGGTGGGACCCAGTACTTC; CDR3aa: CASSSRSGLPSGGTQYF
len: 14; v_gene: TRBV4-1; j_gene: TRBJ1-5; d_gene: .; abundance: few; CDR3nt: TGCGCCAGCAGCCAAGGTCCTAGCAATCAGCCCCAGCATTTT; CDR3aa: CASSQGPSNQPQHF
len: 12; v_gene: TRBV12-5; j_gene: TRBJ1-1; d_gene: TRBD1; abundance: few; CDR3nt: TGTGCTAGTGGTACAGGGGACACTGAAGCTTTCTTT; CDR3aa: CASGTGDTEAFF
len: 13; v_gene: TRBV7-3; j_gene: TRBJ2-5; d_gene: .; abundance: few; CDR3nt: TGTGCCAGCAGCTTAGAGAAAACGGGGCCCCAGTACTTC; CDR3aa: CASSLEKTGPQYF
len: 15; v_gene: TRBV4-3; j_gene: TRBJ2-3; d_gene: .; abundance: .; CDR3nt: TGCGCCAGCAGCGGTATGTGGGGGTACACAGATACGCAGTATTTT; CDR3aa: CASSGMWGYTDTQYF
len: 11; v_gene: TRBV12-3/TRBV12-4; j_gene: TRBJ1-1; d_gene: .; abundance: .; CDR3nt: TGTGCCAGCGAGGGGAACACTGAAGCTTTCTTT; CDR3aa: CASEGNTEAFF
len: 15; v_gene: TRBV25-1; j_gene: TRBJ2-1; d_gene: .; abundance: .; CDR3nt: TGTGCCAGCAGTGAGGGGCTGAGCTCCTACAATGAGCAGTTCTTC; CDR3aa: CASSEGLSSYNEQFF
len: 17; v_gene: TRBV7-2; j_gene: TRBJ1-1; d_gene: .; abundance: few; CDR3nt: TGTGCCAGCAGCTTACCCCGAGGGGGGACTCAGAACACTGAAGCTTTCTTT; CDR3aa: CASSLPRGGTQNTEAFF
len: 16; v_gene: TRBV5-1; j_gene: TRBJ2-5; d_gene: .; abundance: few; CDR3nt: TGCGCCAGCAGCCCCCGCGGCGGGGCGAGGGGAGAGACCCAGTACTTC; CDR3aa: CASSPRGGARGETQYF
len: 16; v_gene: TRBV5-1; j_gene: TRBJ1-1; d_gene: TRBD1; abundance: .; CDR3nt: TGCGCCAGCAGCTTGCTGGGGACAGGGGAACTCACTGAAGCTTTCTTT; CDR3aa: CASSLLGTGELTEAFF
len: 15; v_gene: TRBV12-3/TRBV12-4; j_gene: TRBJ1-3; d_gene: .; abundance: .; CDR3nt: TGTGCCAGCAAAGGTCGACCGAACTCTGGAAACACCATATATTTT; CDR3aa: CASKGRPNSGNTIYF